The source of this T cell receptor beta chain is a study of OX40 agonist ivuxolimab in advanced cancers. Study-level information: Dose-escalation patients' cancers were hepatocellular carcinoma, melanoma, renal cell or head and neck cancer. Findings of the study overall: Partly responding patients at 0.1-3.0 mg/kg showed some of the smallest clonal expansion. Relative to CD4+, CD8+ T cells held more expanded clones on average. At 0.1 to 3.0 mg/kg and by week 6, CD4+ and CD8+ T cells in the blood had expanded clonally.

With regard to this clone: What it recognizes is unknown.

Sequencing used immunoSEQ multiplex PCR; TCRdb keeps in-frame clones, though not all of them. The sample lists some 95,000 clones, around 88% occurring once. The J segment lost 2 bases and the V segment lost 4 bases, leaving 6 bases of the junction unmatched. Germline-derived CDR1 and CDR2 are MNHNY and SVGAGI (reference sequence). This CDR3 has 16 residues. This sequence joins TRBV6-6 and TRBJ2-3, with 10 bases that match TRBD1. This sample comprised CD4+ or CD8+ T cells sorted from blood, obtained in a trial of the OX40 agonist ivuxolimab. This sequence was found in an adult with an advanced solid tumor such as melanoma, head and neck, liver or kidney cancer. CDR3 loop: CASSWTGGIPTDTQYF. CDR3 nucleotides: TGTGCCAGCAGTTGGACAGGGGGGATTCCCACAGATACGCAGTATTTT.